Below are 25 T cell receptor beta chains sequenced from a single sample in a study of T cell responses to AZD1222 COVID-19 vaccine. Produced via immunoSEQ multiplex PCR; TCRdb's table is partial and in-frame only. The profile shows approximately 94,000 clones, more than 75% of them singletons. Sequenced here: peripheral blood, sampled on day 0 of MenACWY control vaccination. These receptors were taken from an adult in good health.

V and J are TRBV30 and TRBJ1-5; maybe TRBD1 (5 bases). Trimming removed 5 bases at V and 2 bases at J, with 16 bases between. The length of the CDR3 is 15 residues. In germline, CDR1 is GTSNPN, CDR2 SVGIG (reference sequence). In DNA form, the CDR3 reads TGTGCCTGGTCCGAAGGACACGGTCGCAATCAGCCCCAGCATTTT. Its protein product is CAWSEGHGRNQPQHF.

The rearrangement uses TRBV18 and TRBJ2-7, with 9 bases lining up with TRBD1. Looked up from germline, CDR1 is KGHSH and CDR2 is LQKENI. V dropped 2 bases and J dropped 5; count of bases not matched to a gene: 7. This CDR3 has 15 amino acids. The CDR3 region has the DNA TGTGCCAGCTCACCAAGGGGACAGGGCCTGGACGAGCAGTACTTC. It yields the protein CASSPRGQGLDEQYF.

CDR3 residues: CASSLGQPYNSPLHF. CDR3 in DNA: TGTGCCAGCAGTCTCGGACAACCCTATAATTCACCCCTCCACTTT. The rearrangement links TRBV6-5 to TRBJ1-6; perhaps TRBD1 as D (5 bases). This CDR3 is built from 15 residues. Trimming removed 5 bases from V and 2 bases from J, with 10 bases in between. Germline V gene lookup returns CDR1 MNHEY and CDR2 SVGAGI.

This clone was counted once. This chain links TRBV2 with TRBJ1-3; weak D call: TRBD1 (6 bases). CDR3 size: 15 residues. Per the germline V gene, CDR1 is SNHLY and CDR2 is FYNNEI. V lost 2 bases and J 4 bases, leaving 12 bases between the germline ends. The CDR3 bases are TGTGCCAGCAGTGAAACTCCCGGGGGCGGAAACACCATATATTTT. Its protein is CASSETPGGGNTIYF.

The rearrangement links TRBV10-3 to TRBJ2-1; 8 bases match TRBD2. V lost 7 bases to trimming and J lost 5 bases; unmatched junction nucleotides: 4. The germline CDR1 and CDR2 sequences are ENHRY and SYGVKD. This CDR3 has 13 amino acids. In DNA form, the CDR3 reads TGTGCCATCAAAGCGGGGGCCGACAATGAGCAGTTCTTC. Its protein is CAIKAGADNEQFF.

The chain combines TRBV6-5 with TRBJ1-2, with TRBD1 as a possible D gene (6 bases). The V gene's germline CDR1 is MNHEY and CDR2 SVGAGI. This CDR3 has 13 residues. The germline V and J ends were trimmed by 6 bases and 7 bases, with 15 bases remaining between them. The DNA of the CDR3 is TGTGCCAGCAGAGGATGGGGGCGGAGTGGCTACACCTTC. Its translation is CASRGWGRSGYTF.

Here the CDR3 reads CASSVGRGSNYGYTF. The CDR3 DNA reads as TGTGCCAGCAGCGTAGGTAGGGGTTCTAACTATGGCTACACCTTC. V is TRBV9 and J is TRBJ1-2, with D maybe TRBD1 (5 bases). V dropped 0 bases and J dropped 0 bases, with 9 bases sitting between them. Germline CDR1 reads SGDLS; CDR2 reads YYNGEE. The CDR3 consists of 15 residues.

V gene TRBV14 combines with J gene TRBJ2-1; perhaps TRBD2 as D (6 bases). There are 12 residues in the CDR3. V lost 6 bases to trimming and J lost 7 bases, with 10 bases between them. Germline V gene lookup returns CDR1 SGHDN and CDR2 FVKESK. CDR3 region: CASRSAGNEQFF. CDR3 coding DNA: TGTGCCAGCAGGTCCGCGGGGAATGAGCAGTTCTTC.

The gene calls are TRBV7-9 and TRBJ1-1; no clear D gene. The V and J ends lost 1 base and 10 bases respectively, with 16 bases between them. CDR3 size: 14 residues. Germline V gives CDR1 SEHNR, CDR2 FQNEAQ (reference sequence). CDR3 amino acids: CASSLGWDETGAFF. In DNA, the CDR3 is TGTGCCAGCAGCTTAGGGTGGGATGAAACGGGAGCTTTCTTT.

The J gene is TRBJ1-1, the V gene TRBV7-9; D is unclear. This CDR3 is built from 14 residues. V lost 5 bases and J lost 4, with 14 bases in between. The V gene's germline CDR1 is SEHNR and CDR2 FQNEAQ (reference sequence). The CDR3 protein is CASSPGSWGTEAFF. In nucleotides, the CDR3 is TGTGCCAGCAGCCCAGGTTCCTGGGGCACTGAAGCTTTCTTT.

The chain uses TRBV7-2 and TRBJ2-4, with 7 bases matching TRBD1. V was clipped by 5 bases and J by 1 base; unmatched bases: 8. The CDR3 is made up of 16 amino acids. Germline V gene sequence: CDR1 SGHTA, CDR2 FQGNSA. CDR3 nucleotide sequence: TGTGCCAGCAGCCCTACAGGGGTCGAGGCCAAAAACATTCAGTACTTC. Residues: CASSPTGVEAKNIQYF.

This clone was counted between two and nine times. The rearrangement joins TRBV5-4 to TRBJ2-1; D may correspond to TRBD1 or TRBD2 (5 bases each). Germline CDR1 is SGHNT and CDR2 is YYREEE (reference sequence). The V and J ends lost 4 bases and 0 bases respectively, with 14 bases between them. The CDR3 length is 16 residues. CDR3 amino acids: CASSRRDGSSYNEQFF. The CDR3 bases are TGTGCCAGCAGCCGCCGGGACGGTAGCTCCTACAATGAGCAGTTCTTC.

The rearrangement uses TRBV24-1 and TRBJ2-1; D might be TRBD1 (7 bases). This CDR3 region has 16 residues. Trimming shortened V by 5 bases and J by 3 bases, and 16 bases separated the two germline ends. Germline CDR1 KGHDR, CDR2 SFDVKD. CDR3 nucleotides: TGTGCCACCAGTGGCCCTAGGGGGGACAGCTACAATGAGCAGTTCTTC. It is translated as CATSGPRGDSYNEQFF.

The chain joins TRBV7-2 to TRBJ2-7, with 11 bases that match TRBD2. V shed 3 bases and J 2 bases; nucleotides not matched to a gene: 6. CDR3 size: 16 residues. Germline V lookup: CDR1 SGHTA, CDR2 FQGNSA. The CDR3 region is CASSFVLAGGAYEQYF. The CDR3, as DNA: TGTGCCAGCAGCTTTGTCCTAGCGGGGGGAGCCTACGAGCAGTACTTC.

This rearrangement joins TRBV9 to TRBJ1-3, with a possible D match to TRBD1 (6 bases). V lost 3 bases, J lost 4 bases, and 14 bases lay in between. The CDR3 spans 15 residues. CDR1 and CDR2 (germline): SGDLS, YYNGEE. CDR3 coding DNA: TGTGCCAGCAGCGCCACAGGGAACGGAGGAAACACCATATATTTT. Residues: CASSATGNGGNTIYF.

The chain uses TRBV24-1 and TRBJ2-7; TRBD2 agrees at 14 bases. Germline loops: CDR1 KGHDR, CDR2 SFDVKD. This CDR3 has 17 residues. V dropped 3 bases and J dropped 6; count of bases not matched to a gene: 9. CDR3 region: CATSDVGLAGGRGEQYF. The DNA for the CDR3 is TGTGCCACCAGTGATGTAGGACTAGCGGGAGGAAGGGGCGAGCAGTACTTC.

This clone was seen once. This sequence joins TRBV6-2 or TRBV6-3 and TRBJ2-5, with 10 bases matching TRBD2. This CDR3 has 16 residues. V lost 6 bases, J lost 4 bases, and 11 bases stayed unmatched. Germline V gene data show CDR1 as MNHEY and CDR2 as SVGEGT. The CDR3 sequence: CASSIGPLAGAETQYF. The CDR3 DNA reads TGTGCCAGCAGCATCGGGCCTCTAGCGGGAGCAGAGACCCAGTACTTC.

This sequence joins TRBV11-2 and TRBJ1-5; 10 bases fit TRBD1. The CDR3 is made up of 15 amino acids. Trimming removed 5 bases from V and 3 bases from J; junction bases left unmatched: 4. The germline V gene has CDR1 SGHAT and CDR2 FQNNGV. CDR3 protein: CASSVTGGNNQPQHF. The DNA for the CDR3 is TGTGCCAGCAGCGTGACAGGGGGCAACAATCAGCCCCAGCATTTT.

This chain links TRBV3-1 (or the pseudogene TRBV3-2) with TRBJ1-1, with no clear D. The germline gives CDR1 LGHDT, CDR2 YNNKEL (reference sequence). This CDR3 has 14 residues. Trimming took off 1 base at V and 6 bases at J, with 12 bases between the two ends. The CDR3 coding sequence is TGTGCCAGCAGCCAAGGAGGGAGTTTACCTGAAGCTTTCTTT. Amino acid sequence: CASSQGGSLPEAFF.

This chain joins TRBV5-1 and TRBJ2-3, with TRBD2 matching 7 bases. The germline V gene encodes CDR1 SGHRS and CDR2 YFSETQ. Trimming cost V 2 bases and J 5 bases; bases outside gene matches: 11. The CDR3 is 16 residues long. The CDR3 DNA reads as TGCGCCAGCAGCTTCAATGGGGGGGGGACCCTAGATACGCAGTATTTT. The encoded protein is CASSFNGGGTLDTQYF. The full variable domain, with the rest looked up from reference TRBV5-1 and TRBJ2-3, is KAGVTQTPRYLIKTRGQQVTLSCSPISGHRSVSWYQQTPGQGLQFLFEYFSETQRNKGNFPGRFSGRQFSNSRSEMNVSTLELGDSALYLCASSFNGGGTLDTQYFGPGTRLTVL.

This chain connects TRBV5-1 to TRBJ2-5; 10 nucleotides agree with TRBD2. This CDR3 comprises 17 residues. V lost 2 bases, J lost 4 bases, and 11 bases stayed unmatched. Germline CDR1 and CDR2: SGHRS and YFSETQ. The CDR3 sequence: CASSFVGLAAPGETQYF. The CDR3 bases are TGCGCCAGCAGCTTCGTTGGACTAGCGGCCCCGGGAGAGACCCAGTACTTC. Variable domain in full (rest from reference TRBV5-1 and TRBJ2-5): KAGVTQTPRYLIKTRGQQVTLSCSPISGHRSVSWYQQTPGQGLQFLFEYFSETQRNKGNFPGRFSGRQFSNSRSEMNVSTLELGDSALYLCASSFVGLAAPGETQYFGPGTRLLVL.

The CDR3 DNA sequence: TGTGCCAGCAGTACCCGACGGGGAGCTCGGGAGACCCAGTACTTC. Protein product: CASSTRRGARETQYF. This sequence joins TRBV27 and TRBJ2-5; a weak D match, TRBD2 (5 bases). The germline V and J ends were trimmed by 5 bases and 5 bases, with 18 bases remaining between them. The length of the CDR3 is 15 residues. From germline, CDR1 is MNHEY and CDR2 SMNVEV (reference sequence).

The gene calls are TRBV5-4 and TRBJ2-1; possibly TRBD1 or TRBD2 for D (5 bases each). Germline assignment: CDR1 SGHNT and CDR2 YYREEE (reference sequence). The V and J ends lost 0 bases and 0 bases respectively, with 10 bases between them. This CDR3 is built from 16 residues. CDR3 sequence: CASSLGRDLSYNEQFF. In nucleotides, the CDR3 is TGTGCCAGCAGCTTGGGACGGGACCTCTCCTACAATGAGCAGTTCTTC.

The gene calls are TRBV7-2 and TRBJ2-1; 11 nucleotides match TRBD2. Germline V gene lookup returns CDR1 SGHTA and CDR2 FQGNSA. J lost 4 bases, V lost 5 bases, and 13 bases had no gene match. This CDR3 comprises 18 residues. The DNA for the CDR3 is TGTGCCAGCAGCCCTCTTCACCTAACTAGCGGGAGTTACAATGAGCAGTTCTTC. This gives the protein CASSPLHLTSGSYNEQFF.

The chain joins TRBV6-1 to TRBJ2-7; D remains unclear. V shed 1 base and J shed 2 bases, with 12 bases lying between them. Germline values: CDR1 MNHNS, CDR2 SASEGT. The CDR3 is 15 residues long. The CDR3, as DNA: TGTGCCAGCAGTGAAGGAAAAGGTGCCGCCTACGAGCAGTACTTC. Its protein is CASSEGKGAAYEQYF.